This T cell receptor beta chain was recorded in a study of OX40 agonist ivuxolimab in advanced cancers. Study-wide results and limits: More expanded clones were seen, on average, in CD8+ T cells than in CD4+. Doses of 0.1 to 3.0 mg/kg were accompanied by clonal expansion of CD4+ and CD8+ blood T cells by week 6. No determination was made of the antigen specificity of the expanded peripheral T cells.

For this clone: Antigen: not known.

The protocol was immunoSEQ multiplex PCR, while the TCRdb copy is restricted to in-frame clones and leaves out a portion. The sample has tens of thousands of clones; 65% to 90% are singletons. This TCR derives from an adult with an advanced solid tumor such as melanoma, head and neck, liver or kidney cancer. The input for sequencing was CD4+ or CD8+ T cells sorted from blood, taken in a trial of the OX40 agonist ivuxolimab.

DNA of the CDR3: TGTGCCAGCAGCGCCCTTAGGGAGCAGTACTTC. Its translation: CASSALREQYF. The J gene is TRBJ2-7, the V gene TRBV11-3; D is unresolved. This CDR3 spans 11 amino acids. With 5 bases removed from V and 7 bases from J, the gap between germline ends came to 9 bases. CDR1 SGHNT and CDR2 YENEEA come from the germline V gene.